This T cell receptor (beta chain) was identified in a study of T cells in Graves' hyperthyroidism and ophthalmopathy. Study-wide points: Most clonotypes expanded in thyroid above 0.001 were likewise present in blood. Ophthalmopathy could be told apart from stable hyperthyroidism with a 13 V-J model.

Disease lasting under 3 months, a NOSPECS grade of at least 4, and a Clinical Activity Score of at least 3 were features of the ophthalmopathy patients. Exclusions: uncontrolled infection, other autoimmune disease, pregnancy, lactation. TCR beta CDR3 sequences were amplified from RNA transcripts. The HTBI primer set drove a first-round RT-PCR of the TCR CDR3. Via MiXCR, TCRdb re-called the multiplex PCR reads, giving one row per CDR3 protein. The data contain 530,000 or so distinct CDR3 sequences, roughly a quarter of them singletons. About this clonotype itself: Its target is not known.

Between the trimmed V and J ends, which lost 5 bases and 7 bases, there was a span of 17 bases. The CDR3 is made up of 14 amino acids. The sample comprised blood. The origin of this receptor is a woman in her twenties or thirties with Graves' ophthalmopathy. The rearrangement links TRBV12-3 or TRBV12-4 to TRBJ1-2; D not certain. The CDR3 loop is CASSTRTKMRGYTF. The CDR3 nucleotides read TGTGCCAGCAGTACCCGGACCAAGATGCGTGGCTACACCTTC.